This T cell receptor (beta chain) was observed in a study of CD8 T cells in ankylosing spondylitis. The study, taken as a whole, reports: Apparently characteristic of ankylosing spondylitis blood was a TCR beta motif (under ten highly homologous variants).

TCRdb used MiXCR to reprocess the 5' RACE reads, holding one entry per CDR3 protein. The sample lists 200,000 to 250,000 distinct CDR3 sequences, about 7% occurring once. Trimming removed 0 bases from V and 2 bases from J, with 7 bases in between. CDR3 length: 13 amino acids. Germline V gene sequence: CDR1 DFQATT, CDR2 SNEGSKA (reference sequence). This clonotype appeared many times. The antigen remains unidentified. The clonotype comes from a male donor with ankylosing spondylitis. The sample consisted of blood, either unsorted or a sorted T cell fraction (not recorded which). The rearrangement uses TRBV20-1 and TRBJ1-2; no firm D call. The CDR3 spells CSARDRGNYGYTF. Written as DNA, the CDR3 is TGCAGTGCTAGAGATCGAGGGAACTATGGCTACACCTTC.